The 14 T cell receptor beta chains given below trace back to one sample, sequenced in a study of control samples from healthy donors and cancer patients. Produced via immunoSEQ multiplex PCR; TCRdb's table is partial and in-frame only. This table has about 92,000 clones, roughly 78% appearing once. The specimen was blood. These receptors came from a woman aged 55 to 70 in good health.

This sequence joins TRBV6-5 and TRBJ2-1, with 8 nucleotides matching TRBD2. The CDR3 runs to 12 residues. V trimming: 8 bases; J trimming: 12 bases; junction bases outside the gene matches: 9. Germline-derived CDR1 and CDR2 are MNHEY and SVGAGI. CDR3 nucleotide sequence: TGTGCCAGCTGGACTGCTCTAGCGGGGCAGTTCTTC. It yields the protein CASWTALAGQFF.

CDR3 sequence reads: CASSFNQGTTEAFF. The CDR3 DNA reads TGCGCCAGCAGCTTTAACCAGGGTACCACTGAAGCTTTCTTT. The chain combines TRBV5-1 with TRBJ1-1, with D perhaps matching TRBD1 (5 bases). Trimming took 2 bases from V and 4 from J, leaving 12 bases between them. The CDR3 contains 14 residues. Germline CDR1 reads SGHRS; CDR2 reads YFSETQ.

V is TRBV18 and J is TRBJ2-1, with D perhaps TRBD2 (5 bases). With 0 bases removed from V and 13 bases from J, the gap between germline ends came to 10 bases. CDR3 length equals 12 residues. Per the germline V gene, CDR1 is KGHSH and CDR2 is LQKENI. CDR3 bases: TGTGCCAGCTCACCACCTCTAGCCCCCCAGTTCTTC. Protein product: CASSPPLAPQFF.

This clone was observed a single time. CDR3 amino acids: CASSLVWDQPQHF. The CDR3 nucleotides are TGTGCCAGCAGTTTAGTTTGGGATCAGCCCCAGCATTTT. The chain combines TRBV27 with TRBJ1-5; D is ambiguous. Germline lookup yields CDR1 MNHEY and CDR2 SMNVEV (reference sequence). Deletions cut 2 bases from V and 5 bases from J, with 7 bases between. CDR3 length equals 13 residues.

CDR3 amino acids: CASSPQGRSSYEQYF. For the CDR3, the DNA is TGTGCCAGCTCACCACAGGGGAGGAGCTCCTACGAGCAGTACTTC. The rearrangement links TRBV18 to TRBJ2-7; tentatively, D is TRBD2 (6 bases). Trimming took 1 base from V and 0 from J, leaving 10 bases between them. This CDR3 is 15 amino acids long. Germline CDR1 is KGHSH and CDR2 is LQKENI.

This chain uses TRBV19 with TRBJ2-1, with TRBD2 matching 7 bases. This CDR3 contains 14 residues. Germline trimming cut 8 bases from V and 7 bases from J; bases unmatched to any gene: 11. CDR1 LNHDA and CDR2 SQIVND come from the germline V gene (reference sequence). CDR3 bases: TGTGCCAGTCACGAACGGGGAGGGGTTAATGAGCAGTTCTTC. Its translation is CASHERGGVNEQFF. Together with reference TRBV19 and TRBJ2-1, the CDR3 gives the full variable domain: DGGITQSPKYLFRKEGQNVTLSCEQNLNHDAMYWYRQDPGQGLRLIYYSQIVNDFQKGDIAEGYSVSREKKESFPLTVTSAQKNPTAFYLCASHERGGVNEQFFGPGTRLTVL.

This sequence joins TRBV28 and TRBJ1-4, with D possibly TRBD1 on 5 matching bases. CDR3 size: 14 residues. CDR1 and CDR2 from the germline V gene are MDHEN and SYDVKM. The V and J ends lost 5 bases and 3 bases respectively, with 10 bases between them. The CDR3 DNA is TGTGCCAGCAGTCCTGGGGGTCCTAATGAAAAACTGTTTTTT. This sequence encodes CASSPGGPNEKLFF.

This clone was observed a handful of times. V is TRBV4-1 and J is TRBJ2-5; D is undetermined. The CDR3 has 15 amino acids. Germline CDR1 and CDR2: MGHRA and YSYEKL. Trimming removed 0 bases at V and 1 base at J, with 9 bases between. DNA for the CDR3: TGCGCCAGCAGCCAAGATCGGGCCGGCCAAGAGACCCAGTACTTC. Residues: CASSQDRAGQETQYF.

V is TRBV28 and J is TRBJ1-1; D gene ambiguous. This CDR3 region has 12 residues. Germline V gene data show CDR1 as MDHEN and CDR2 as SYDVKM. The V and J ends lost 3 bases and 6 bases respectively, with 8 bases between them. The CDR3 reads CASSLSAAEAFF. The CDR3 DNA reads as TGTGCCAGCAGTTTGAGTGCCGCTGAAGCTTTCTTT.

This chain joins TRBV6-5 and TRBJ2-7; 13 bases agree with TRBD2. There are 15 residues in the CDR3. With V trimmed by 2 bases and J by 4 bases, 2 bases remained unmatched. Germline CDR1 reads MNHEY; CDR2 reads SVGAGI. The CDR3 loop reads CASSYGTSGTYEQYF. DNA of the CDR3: TGTGCCAGCAGTTACGGGACTAGCGGGACATACGAGCAGTACTTC.

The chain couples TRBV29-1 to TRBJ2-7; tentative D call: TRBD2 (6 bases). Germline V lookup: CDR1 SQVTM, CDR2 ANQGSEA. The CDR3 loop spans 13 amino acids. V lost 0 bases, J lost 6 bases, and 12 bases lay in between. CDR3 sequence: CSVEDRGSGEQYF. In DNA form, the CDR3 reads TGCAGCGTTGAAGATCGGGGGTCTGGCGAGCAGTACTTC.

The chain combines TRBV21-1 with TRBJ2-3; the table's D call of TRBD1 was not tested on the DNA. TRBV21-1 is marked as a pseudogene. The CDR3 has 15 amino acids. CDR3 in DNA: TGTGCCAGCAGCAGCGGACAGGGAGATTATGTTACGCAGTATTTT. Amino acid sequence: CASSSGQGDYVTQYF.

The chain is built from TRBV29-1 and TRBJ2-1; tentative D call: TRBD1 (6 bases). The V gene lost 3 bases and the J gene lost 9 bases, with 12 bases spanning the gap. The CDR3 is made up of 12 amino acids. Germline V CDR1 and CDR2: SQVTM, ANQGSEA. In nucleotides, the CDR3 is TGCAGCGTTGATTTGGACAGCAGTGAGCAGTTCTTC. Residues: CSVDLDSSEQFF.

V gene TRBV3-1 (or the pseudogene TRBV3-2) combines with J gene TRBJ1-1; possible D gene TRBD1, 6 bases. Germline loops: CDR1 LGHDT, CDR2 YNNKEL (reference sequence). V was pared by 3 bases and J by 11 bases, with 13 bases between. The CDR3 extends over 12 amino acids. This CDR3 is CASSHAGDKAFF. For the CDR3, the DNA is TGTGCCAGCAGCCATGCGGGGGACAAGGCTTTCTTT.